This TCR beta chain was identified in a study of vaccination effects on CD4 cells after COVID-19 (dated by TCRdb to 2021 to 2024). Regarding the complete study: Post-vaccine samples across the study were collected a median of 72 days after the second dose, with a range of 14 to 241. Cultures from other donors in the study were sequenced with the Oncomine TCR Beta short-read assay on an Illumina iSeq 100. A total of 10 COVID-19 convalescent patients and a few SARS-CoV-2-naive healthy vaccine recipients were included in the full study. SARS-CoV-2 spike-specific CD4+ TCR repertoires were compared before and after mRNA vaccination in COVID-19 convalescent patients and in infection-naive vaccine recipients.

In the ViraFEST assay, PBMC were stimulated with viral peptide pools, and antigen-specific CD4+ T cell clonotypes were then identified by expansion using TCR sequencing. After around ten days of culture, CD4+ T cells were isolated with the EasySep CD4+ T cell isolation kit. Participants received two doses of either the BNT162b2 or the mRNA-1273 mRNA SARS-CoV-2 vaccine. The absence of prior SARS-CoV-2 infection in healthy vaccine recipients was confirmed by negative nucleocapsid antibodies before and after vaccination. Roughly 1.9 million PBMC per well were cultured with roughly 10 ug/ml peptides in IMDM containing approximately 4.7% human AB serum, around 10 IU/ml IL-2 and gentamicin. On days 3 and 7, half of the culture medium was replaced with fresh IL-2-containing medium. Unless otherwise noted, each peptide stimulation condition was cultured in triplicate wells. Using Ficoll-Paque Plus gradient centrifugation, PBMC were separated from whole blood and then either used fresh or cryopreserved at -140C. Overlapping peptide pools spanned the spike proteins of SARS-CoV-2 and the common cold coronaviruses HCoV-NL63, HCoV-OC43 and HCoV-229E. The QIAamp micro DNA kit was used to extract genomic DNA from the cultured CD4+ T cells.

Of note for this clone: No cognate antigen has been identified for it. There are no base qualities to consult, and no much larger clone falls within one base.

Receptors were amplified or captured by the immunoSEQ multiplex PCR assay. DNA from the cultured and isolated CD4+ T cells underwent TCR beta CDR3 sequencing. Per the original workflow: Non-productive TCR sequences were removed and reads were trimmed to the CDR3 region, keeping CDR3s of at least 7 amino acids. Antigen-specific clonotypes were identified with the MANAFEST web app by comparing expansion in peptide wells against reference cultures. For clones to be considered positive, expansion at FDR<0.05 versus reference and all other wells, an odds ratio above 5, and a frequency above 0.1% in two replicate wells were required. Cross-reactive clonotypes were defined as significantly expanded in SARS-CoV-2 spike wells and in at least one common cold coronavirus spike condition. Levenshtein distance calculated with the stringdist R package was used to assess CDR3 similarity, and unrooted trees were constructed with ape in R 3.6.1. Drawn from immuneACCESS, this table holds only the in-frame rearrangements with V and J called that TCRdb kept. Clones are partly lost; checked studies trace under half to an unresolved V gene and leave the rest unexplained. That table is the source of V, J and clone size, and D and trimming were worked out from the DNA. This sample lists tens of thousands of clones; 73% were detected once. The ten largest clones add up to roughly 1.2% of the sample.

What the authors observed across the whole study: Both infection-induced and vaccine-induced clones contracted markedly at late post-vaccination timepoints, which is consistent with waning T cell responses. In healthy vaccine recipients, vaccine-induced clones were almost all SARS-CoV-2 mono-reactive, with only 1 of 255 cross-reactive with common cold coronaviruses. Only a small number of convalescent patients were included, and no early post-infection timepoints were available, which limited the study.

Per the germline V gene (reference sequence), LNHDA is the CDR1 and SQIVND is the CDR2. Here V drops 3 bases and J drops 5 bases, and the junction holds 16 bases not matched to any gene. Measured from the cysteine to the phenylalanine, the CDR3 is 18 residues long. Of the read, only the CDR3 DNA is kept; its 54 bases are in frame from base 1. Here the sequenced sample was CD4+ T cells from PBMCs cultured with HCoV-229E spike peptides, taken after COVID-19 vaccination. In the paper's terms, the cell subset or site label means: HCoV-229E spike overlapping peptide pool stimulation. The V gene is TRBV19 and the J gene is TRBJ2-3, with TRBD2 matching 8 junction bases. This receptor was obtained from a human donor who received a COVID-19 vaccine. The sequenced DNA: TGTGCCAGTAGTATTCAGCCTTTGACGGGGGGGCCTAAAGATACGCAGTATTTT. Translated, it reads CASSIQPLTGGPKDTQYF. Beyond the CDR3, the reference TRBV19 and TRBJ2-3 genes provide the residues; the full variable domain reads: DGGITQSPKYLFRKEGQNVTLSCEQNLNHDAMYWYRQDPGQGLRLIYYSQIVNDFQKGDIAEGYSVSREKKESFPLTVTSAQKNPTAFYLCASSIQPLTGGPKDTQYFGPGTRLTVL.